Each of the 28 T cell receptor beta chains below was sequenced from the same sample in a study of blood T cell repertoires in COVID-19. Assay used: immunoSEQ multiplex PCR; TCRdb lists only in-frame clones, some missing. The repertoire holds roughly 250,000 clones, approximately 85% seen once, with around 2% in the top ten. The specimen sequenced was PBMCs or T cells enriched from blood (not recorded which). The receptors were gathered from a woman between 45 and 65 years old who had recovered from COVID-19.

The rearrangement links TRBV2 to TRBJ2-7; 9 bases fit TRBD1. CDR3 length: 16 amino acids. Trimming cost V 3 bases and J 3 bases; bases outside gene matches: 9. The germline CDR1 and CDR2 sequences are SNHLY and FYNNEI. This CDR3 reads CASSDFRQGVRYEQYF. DNA for the CDR3: TGTGCCAGCAGTGATTTTAGACAGGGGGTTCGCTACGAGCAGTACTTC.

The chain couples TRBV6-5 to TRBJ2-7; 8 bases map to TRBD1. The CDR3 runs 13 residues. Germline V gene sequence: CDR1 MNHEY, CDR2 SVGAGI. The junction had 6 bases not matched to a gene; V was cut back by 6 bases and J by 5 bases. DNA for the CDR3: TGTGCCAGCAGACCAGGGGGCAGGAACGAGCAGTACTTC. Translating it yields CASRPGGRNEQYF.

This chain connects TRBV27 to TRBJ1-1, with TRBD1 identical over 7 bases. Looked up from germline, CDR1 is MNHEY and CDR2 is SMNVEV (reference sequence). The CDR3 spans 12 residues. J was trimmed by 11 bases and V by 1 base; bases with no gene match: 4. DNA of the CDR3: TGTGCCAGCAGTTTATTTAGGGGGCCGGCTTTCTTT. It translates to CASSLFRGPAFF.

V usage is TRBV28 and J usage is TRBJ2-7; 8 nucleotides agree with TRBD1. This CDR3 is built from 18 residues. Per germline, CDR1 MDHEN and CDR2 SYDVKM. The V and J ends lost 6 bases and 5 bases, in that order; junction bases with no gene match: 21. For the CDR3, the DNA is TGTGCCAGCAGCCTCCCCTGGCAGGGGGCGCTTGTTATCCACGAGCAGTACTTC. Protein: CASSLPWQGALVIHEQYF.

V gene TRBV5-6 combines with J gene TRBJ1-2, with D possibly TRBD1 on 6 matching bases. This CDR3 has 14 amino acids. V was shortened by 4 bases and J by 9 bases, with 19 bases between the two germline ends. The germline V gene has CDR1 SGHDT and CDR2 YYEEEE. As DNA, the CDR3 is TGTGCCAGCAGCCCGGGACGGACAGCTATGAGCTACACCTTC. It yields the protein CASSPGRTAMSYTF.

About this clone itself: The same CDR3 can be traced to other DNA sequences in this sample. The chain is built from TRBV9 and TRBJ1-1, with D maybe TRBD1 (6 bases). The ends were cut back, 0 bases at V and 1 base at J, with 7 bases in the middle. Germline V gene data show CDR1 as SGDLS and CDR2 as YYNGEE. The CDR3 consists of 14 residues. The CDR3 region is CASSVVGQNTEAFF. The CDR3 DNA sequence: TGTGCCAGCAGCGTAGTGGGACAGAACACTGAAGCTTTCTTT.

The chain links TRBV28 to TRBJ2-5; the match to TRBD2 covers 8 bases. V shed 6 bases and J 2 bases; nucleotides not matched to a gene: 8. CDR3 length: 15 residues. From germline, CDR1 is MDHEN and CDR2 SYDVKM. The CDR3: CASSPSLAGQETQYF. CDR3 coding DNA: TGTGCCAGCAGCCCCAGCTTAGCGGGGCAAGAGACCCAGTACTTC.

V is TRBV2 and J is TRBJ2-1; 11 bases agree with TRBD2. Trimming cost V 6 bases and J 4 bases; bases outside gene matches: 5. The germline gives CDR1 SNHLY, CDR2 FYNNEI. There are 15 residues in the CDR3. CDR3 in DNA: TGTGCCAGCAGAGGGCTAGCGGGAGGTTACAATGAGCAGTTCTTC. This codes for CASRGLAGGYNEQFF.

The V and J genes are TRBV6-1 and TRBJ2-1, with D perhaps TRBD1 (5 bases). The V gene lost 3 bases and the J gene lost 3 bases, with 12 bases spanning the gap. This CDR3 comprises 15 residues. Germline V lookup: CDR1 MNHNS, CDR2 SASEGT. Here the CDR3 DNA reads TGTGCCAGCAGTGAGGACATCGGCGGCTACAATGAGCAGTTCTTC. Protein: CASSEDIGGYNEQFF.

The chain recombines TRBV7-6 with TRBJ2-3; 7 bases are a match to TRBD2. V lost 5 bases to trimming and J lost 3 bases; unmatched junction nucleotides: 14. CDR3 length: 17 amino acids. Germline V gene data show CDR1 as SGHVS and CDR2 as FNYEAQ. CDR3 sequence reads: CASSVPVLGGRTDTQYF. CDR3 DNA: TGTGCCAGCAGCGTCCCCGTTTTGGGGGGGAGGACAGATACGCAGTATTTT.

CDR3 nucleotides: TGTGCCAGCAGTTACGAACGAGGGACTAGCGGGGAGACCCAGTACTTC. Protein sequence: CASSYERGTSGETQYF. This chain connects TRBV6-6 to TRBJ2-5, with TRBD2 identical over 12 bases. The germline V gene encodes CDR1 MNHNY and CDR2 SVGAGI (reference sequence). There are 16 residues in the CDR3. Germline trimming cut 2 bases from V and 5 bases from J; bases unmatched to any gene: 6.

The chain links TRBV27 to TRBJ2-7, with 8 bases matching TRBD1. The length of the CDR3 is 16 residues. Germline CDR1 MNHEY, CDR2 SMNVEV (reference sequence). Trimming removed 2 bases from V and 4 bases from J; junction bases left unmatched: 10. The DNA for the CDR3 is TGTGCCAGCAGTTTAACCCAGCACAGGGGGGATTACGAGCAGTACTTC. This sequence encodes CASSLTQHRGDYEQYF.

The chain carries TRBV18 and TRBJ1-4, with TRBD1 identical over 8 bases. Germline V CDR1 and CDR2: KGHSH, LQKENI. This CDR3 region has 14 residues. The V and J ends lost 4 bases and 7 bases, in that order; junction bases with no gene match: 5. CDR3 residues: CASSRQGIGEKLFF. The DNA of the CDR3 is TGTGCCAGCTCACGACAGGGGATAGGTGAAAAACTGTTTTTT.

The chain recombines TRBV6-5 with TRBJ2-1, with TRBD1 matching 7 bases. CDR1 is MNHEY and CDR2 is SVGAGI in the germline V gene. There are 12 residues in the CDR3. The V segment lost 8 bases and the J segment 8 bases; nucleotides outside the gene matches: 6. CDR3 bases: TGTGCCAGCGGCCGACAGGGACATGAGCAGTTCTTC. Translating gives CASGRQGHEQFF.

The chain has TRBV21-1 and TRBJ1-6; the table gives TRBD1 as D, unverified against the DNA. TRBV21-1 is tagged as a pseudogene. This CDR3 is 14 amino acids long. The CDR3 spells CASSKRTDNSPLHF. The CDR3 bases are TGTGCCAGCAGTAAACGGACAGACAATTCACCCCTCCACTTT.

The chain recombines TRBV3-1 (or the pseudogene TRBV3-2) with TRBJ1-2; the D is unclear. The CDR3 totals 14 residues. Germline CDR1 and CDR2: LGHDT and YNNKEL (reference sequence). V was trimmed by 0 bases and J by 1 base, leaving 6 bases between them. DNA of the CDR3: TGTGCCAGCAGCCAAGATTACGGTAACTATGGCTACACCTTC. The encoded protein is CASSQDYGNYGYTF.

V is TRBV4-1 and J is TRBJ2-1; 9 bases agree with TRBD2. Germline V gene sequence: CDR1 MGHRA, CDR2 YSYEKL. J lost 8 bases, V lost 7 bases, and 18 bases had no gene match. The CDR3 consists of 17 residues. DNA of the CDR3: TGCGCCAGCACCGTCAGGGGCGCGGGAGGGGGTTTGTATGAGCAGTTCTTC. Its protein is CASTVRGAGGGLYEQFF.

The rearrangement links TRBV2 to TRBJ1-5, with a possible D match to TRBD1 (5 bases). Germline CDR1 is SNHLY and CDR2 is FYNNEI. V was cut by 4 bases and J by 7 bases, with 11 bases left in between. The CDR3 extends over 13 amino acids. CDR3 nucleotides: TGTGCCAGCAGTGTGGAGGGGCGCCAGCCCCAGCATTTT. The encoded protein is CASSVEGRQPQHF.

J is TRBJ2-7 and V is TRBV6-5, with TRBD1 identical over 10 bases. The CDR3 loop spans 14 amino acids. The V segment lost 7 bases and the J segment 6 bases; nucleotides outside the gene matches: 9. Germline V gene sequence: CDR1 MNHEY, CDR2 SVGAGI. In nucleotides, the CDR3 is TGTGCCAGCACCAGGGACAGGGGTTCGTCCGAGCAGTACTTC. Amino acids: CASTRDRGSSEQYF.

This chain links TRBV27 with TRBJ1-2, with D maybe TRBD1 (5 bases). The germline gives CDR1 MNHEY, CDR2 SMNVEV (reference sequence). V was pared by 7 bases and J by 4 bases, with 19 bases between. There are 15 residues in the CDR3. The CDR3 DNA sequence: TGTGCCAGCACGGCGGCAGGGTCGCTTCTCTATGGCTACACCTTC. It codes for CASTAAGSLLYGYTF.

In its sample, this clone was seen a few times. The rearrangement uses TRBV28 and TRBJ2-1; D call uncertain. CDR1 is MDHEN and CDR2 is SYDVKM in the germline V gene. The CDR3 has 13 amino acids. Trimming removed 7 bases from V and 5 bases from J, with 12 bases in between. The CDR3 coding sequence is TGTGCCAGCACACACCCCCAAAACAATGAGCAGTTCTTC. Translated: CASTHPQNNEQFF.

The chain joins TRBV28 to TRBJ1-2; D is unclear. The CDR3 contains 14 residues. Germline V gene lookup returns CDR1 MDHEN and CDR2 SYDVKM. V shed 4 bases and J shed 7 bases, with 16 bases lying between them. The CDR3 DNA is TGTGCCAGCAGTTACTACCCGAGTGATCGTGGCTACACCTTC. Its translation: CASSYYPSDRGYTF.

The chain has TRBV5-6 and TRBJ2-1; D is unclear. With 0 bases removed from V and 4 bases from J, the gap between germline ends came to 8 bases. CDR1 SGHDT and CDR2 YYEEEE come from the germline V gene. This CDR3 is 14 amino acids long. The CDR3 sequence is CASSLGHSYNEQFF. CDR3 in DNA: TGTGCCAGCAGCTTGGGACACTCATACAATGAGCAGTTCTTC.

The chain uses TRBV28 and TRBJ2-3; 12 nucleotides align to TRBD2. The CDR3 totals 17 residues. Germline-derived CDR1 and CDR2 are MDHEN and SYDVKM. Germline trimming cut 5 bases from V and 5 bases from J; bases unmatched to any gene: 11. CDR3 nucleotide sequence: TGTGCCAGCAGTCAAAGCGGGCTAGCGGGAGGGGAAGATACGCAGTATTTT. Its protein is CASSQSGLAGGEDTQYF.

The sample holds one count of this clone. The rearrangement joins TRBV5-1 to TRBJ2-1, with TRBD1 as a possible D gene (6 bases). The CDR3 has 14 residues. Per germline, CDR1 SGHRS and CDR2 YFSETQ. Trimming took off 4 bases at V and 0 bases at J, with 8 bases between the two ends. CDR3 in amino acids: CASSETGSYNEQFF. CDR3 nucleotide sequence: TGCGCCAGCAGCGAGACAGGCTCCTACAATGAGCAGTTCTTC.

The CDR3 region is CASSPGLFNTGELFF. CDR3 sequence (DNA): TGTGCCAGCAGTCCGGGACTTTTTAACACCGGGGAGCTGTTTTTT. V and J are TRBV28 and TRBJ2-2; tentative D call: TRBD2 (6 bases). The V end lost 5 bases, the J end lost 2 bases, and 12 bases lay between the germline ends. This CDR3 is 15 amino acids long. The germline V gene encodes CDR1 MDHEN and CDR2 SYDVKM.

The chain uses TRBV9 and TRBJ2-1; 10 nucleotides align to TRBD2. Germline V gives CDR1 SGDLS, CDR2 YYNGEE. V gave up 4 bases and J gave up 7 bases; unmatched junction bases: 11. CDR3 length equals 16 residues. In nucleotides, the CDR3 is TGTGCCAGCAGCCCAGTGGGGGCTAGCGGGAGAAATGAGCAGTTCTTC. It specifies CASSPVGASGRNEQFF.

The chain couples TRBV6-5 to TRBJ2-7, with 12 bases that match TRBD2. The V segment lost 7 bases and the J segment 7 bases; nucleotides outside the gene matches: 2. The CDR3 has 12 amino acids. Per the germline V gene, CDR1 is MNHEY and CDR2 is SVGAGI. CDR3 residues: CASTSGRGEQYF. The CDR3 DNA reads as TGTGCCAGCACTAGCGGGAGGGGAGAGCAGTACTTC.